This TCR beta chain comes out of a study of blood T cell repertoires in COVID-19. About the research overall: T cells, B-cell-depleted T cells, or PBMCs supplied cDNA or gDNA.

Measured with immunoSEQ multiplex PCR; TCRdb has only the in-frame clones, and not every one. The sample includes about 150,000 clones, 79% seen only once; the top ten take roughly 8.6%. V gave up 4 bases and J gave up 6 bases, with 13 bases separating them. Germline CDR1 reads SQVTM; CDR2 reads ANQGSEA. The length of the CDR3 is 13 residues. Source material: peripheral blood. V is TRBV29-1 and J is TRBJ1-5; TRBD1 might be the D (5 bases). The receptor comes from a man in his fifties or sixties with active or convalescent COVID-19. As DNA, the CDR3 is TGCAGCGTTGGTGTGGGGGGGGGTCAGCCCCAGCATTTT. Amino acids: CSVGVGGGQPQHF.